This entry features one T cell receptor (beta chain) sequence. What it recognizes is unknown. This CDR3 comprises 16 residues. V gave up 4 bases and J gave up 0 bases, with 17 bases separating them. Germline-derived CDR1 and CDR2 are SGHRS and YFSETQ. The sample comes from a study of response to subunit inactivated influenza vaccine. Study-level points and caveats: The authors suggested that few new T cells are recruited per seasonal influenza vaccination.

Each CDR3 protein is one row after TCRdb ran MiXCR on the RT-PCR reads. The sample lists more than 150,000 distinct CDR3 sequences; around 8.8% were seen once. J is TRBJ2-7 and V is TRBV5-1, with D possibly matching TRBD2 (6 bases). The sequence came from a man in his fifties or sixties who received an inactivated influenza vaccine. Material: non-naive T cells sorted from PBMCs, obtained on the day of vaccination. In DNA, the CDR3 is TGCGCCAGCAGCAGGCGGGATTCGCGGGCCTCCTACGAGCAGTACTTC. Protein product: CASSRRDSRASYEQYF.